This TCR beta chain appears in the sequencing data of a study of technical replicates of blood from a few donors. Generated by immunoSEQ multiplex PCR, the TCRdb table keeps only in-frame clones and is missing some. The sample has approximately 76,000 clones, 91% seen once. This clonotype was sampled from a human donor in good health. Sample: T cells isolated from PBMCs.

The CDR3 spells CASSQQGTDTQYF. As DNA, the CDR3 is TGTGCCAGCAGCCAACAGGGTACAGATACGCAGTATTTT. This rearrangement joins TRBV11-3 to TRBJ2-3, with TRBD1 as a possible D gene (6 bases). The CDR3 has 13 residues. V lost 5 bases, J lost 3 bases, and 9 bases lay in between. Germline CDR1 is SGHNT and CDR2 is YENEEA.